Each of the 21 T cell receptor beta chains below was sequenced from the same sample in a study of beta chain features in type 1 diabetes. Investigators reverse transcribed all isolated RNA, so they sequenced expressed TCRB transcripts. Here immunoSEQ multiplex PCR was the method, and the copy in TCRdb shows in-frame clones only, minus some. Of about 140,000 clones listed, 9% to 10% are singletons. The specimen was central memory CD4+ T cells from blood. The receptors stem from a woman aged 40-49 years in good health.

Ten or more counts support this clone. V usage is TRBV11-2 and J usage is TRBJ2-2; TRBD2 matches at 13 bases. Per the germline V gene, CDR1 is SGHAT and CDR2 is FQNNGV. The J segment lost 3 bases and the V segment lost 7 bases, leaving 2 bases of the junction unmatched. The CDR3 has 15 residues. The CDR3 DNA reads as TGTGCCAGCACGACTAGCGGGGGGCACACCGGGGAGCTGTTTTTT. Its protein product is CASTTSGGHTGELFF.

This clone was observed a few times. The J gene is TRBJ2-7, the V gene TRBV7-9; 7 positions match TRBD1. The V segment lost 1 base and the J segment 7 bases; nucleotides outside the gene matches: 13. The CDR3 has 16 amino acids. Germline V lookup: CDR1 SEHNR, CDR2 FQNEAQ (reference sequence). CDR3 loop: CASSLGGVGGVGEQYF. In nucleotides, the CDR3 is TGTGCCAGCAGCTTAGGTGGCGTAGGGGGCGTTGGGGAGCAGTACTTC.

This clone was detected a few times. This chain uses TRBV9 with TRBJ1-2, with TRBD1 identical over 10 bases. Trimming cost V 4 bases and J 2 bases; bases outside gene matches: 8. Germline CDR1 and CDR2: SGDLS and YYNGEE. CDR3 length equals 16 residues. The DNA of the CDR3 is TGTGCCAGCAGCCCGATGACAGGGGGCTCGAACTATGGCTACACCTTC. Protein sequence: CASSPMTGGSNYGYTF. The whole variable domain, filled in from reference TRBV9 and TRBJ1-2, reads DSGVTQTPKHLITATGQRVTLRCSPRSGDLSVYWYQQSLDQGLQFLIQYYNGEERAKGNILERFSAQQFPDLHSELNLSSLELGDSALYFCASSPMTGGSNYGYTFGSGTRLTVV.

The V call is TRBV6-5, the J call TRBJ1-5; D uncertain. Germline lookup yields CDR1 MNHEY and CDR2 SVGAGI. V dropped 2 bases and J dropped 6 bases, with 8 bases sitting between them. This CDR3 is 13 amino acids long. CDR3 loop: CASSYAFGQPQHF. CDR3 in DNA: TGTGCCAGCAGTTACGCATTCGGTCAGCCCCAGCATTTT.

This clone was recorded a few times. At one of its ends the junction is not consistent with the germline gene, which may arise from a read error. V and J are TRBV11-2 and TRBJ2-7; TRBD2 might be the D (7 bases). Germline assignment: CDR1 SGHAT and CDR2 FQNNGV. The CDR3 is made up of 11 amino acids. The CDR3 spells CASSSGGRVGF. The CDR3 DNA sequence: TGTGCCAGCAGCTCGGGGGGCAGGGTAGGCTTC.

A few counts support this clone. The chain links TRBV19 to TRBJ2-5, with 9 bases that match TRBD2. Trimming removed 5 bases from V and 6 bases from J; junction bases left unmatched: 7. CDR3 length equals 14 residues. Germline-derived CDR1 and CDR2 are LNHDA and SQIVND (reference sequence). This CDR3 is CASSPGTSSQTQYF. The CDR3 bases are TGTGCCAGTAGTCCCGGGACTAGCAGTCAGACCCAGTACTTC.

This clone was recorded a few times. The rearrangement uses TRBV5-4 and TRBJ2-5; 8 positions agree with TRBD2. V lost 5 bases to trimming and J lost 1 base; unmatched junction nucleotides: 4. The CDR3 contains 14 residues. CDR1 and CDR2 from the germline V gene are SGHNT and YYREEE (reference sequence). The chain's CDR3 is CASSLRGAQETQYF. The CDR3 coding sequence is TGTGCCAGCAGTTTGCGGGGGGCCCAAGAGACCCAGTACTTC.

CDR3 DNA: TGTGCCAGCAGAGACGGGACAGTCAATTCACCCCTCCACTTT. Its translation is CASRDGTVNSPLHF. The rearrangement links TRBV6-1 to TRBJ1-6; TRBD1 matches at 7 bases. V shed 6 bases and J 7 bases; nucleotides not matched to a gene: 6. This CDR3 has 14 residues. CDR1 is MNHNS, CDR2 SASEGT, per germline.

This clone has just a few counts. The chain is built from TRBV2 and TRBJ2-2, with 7 bases that match TRBD2. Germline V lookup: CDR1 SNHLY, CDR2 FYNNEI. CDR3 size: 14 residues. Germline trimming cut 7 bases from V and 1 base from J; bases unmatched to any gene: 3. Here the CDR3 reads CASIPSGNTGELFF. CDR3 nucleotides: TGTGCCAGCATCCCTAGCGGGAACACCGGGGAGCTGTTTTTT.

This clone appeared a few times. This chain joins TRBV11-1 and TRBJ2-7, with D perhaps matching TRBD2 (5 bases). Germline CDR1 is SGHAT and CDR2 is FQDESV (reference sequence). The V end was cut by 3 bases, the J end by 4 bases, with 10 bases between. The CDR3 runs to 13 residues. CDR3 sequence (DNA): TGTGCCAGCAGCTTCGGGGATCAGTACGAGCAGTACTTC. Its translation: CASSFGDQYEQYF. The full variable domain, completed using reference TRBV11-1 and TRBJ2-7, is EAEVAQSPRYKITEKSQAVAFWCDPISGHATLYWYRQILGQGPELLVQFQDESVVDDSQLPKDRFSAERLKGVDSTLKIQPAELGDSAMYLCASSFGDQYEQYFGPGTRLTVT.

This clone has just a few counts. The rearrangement uses TRBV9 and TRBJ1-1; 8 bases are shared with TRBD1. Germline lookup yields CDR1 SGDLS and CDR2 YYNGEE. V lost 4 bases and J lost 1; bases outside the gene matches: 3. The CDR3 sequence is 14 residues long. For the CDR3, the DNA is TGTGCCAGCAGCTCGGGACAGGAGAACACTGAAGCTTTCTTT. Protein sequence: CASSSGQENTEAFF.

The chain links TRBV6-1 to TRBJ2-1; no definite D call. The CDR3 consists of 13 residues. CDR1 and CDR2 from the germline V gene are MNHNS and SASEGT. V dropped 1 base and J dropped 3 bases, with 4 bases sitting between them. CDR3 in DNA: TGTGCCAGCAGTGAAGTCGGCTACAATGAGCAGTTCTTC. Translating it yields CASSEVGYNEQFF.

This clone was seen a handful of times. The chain uses TRBV2 and TRBJ1-5; 7 bases are shared with TRBD1. The germline gives CDR1 SNHLY, CDR2 FYNNEI. Losses at the gene ends were 5 bases for V and 2 bases for J; bases not matched to a gene: 0. This CDR3 spans 13 amino acids. The CDR3 nucleotides read TGTGCCAGCAGTCAGGGGGGCAATCAGCCCCAGCATTTT. It encodes CASSQGGNQPQHF.

V usage is TRBV9 and J usage is TRBJ2-2; 11 positions agree with TRBD2. CDR3 size: 16 residues. V trimming: 0 bases; J trimming: 4 bases; junction bases outside the gene matches: 2. Germline CDR1 reads SGDLS; CDR2 reads YYNGEE. This CDR3 is CASSVVAGGSTGELFF. The CDR3 nucleotides are TGTGCCAGCAGCGTAGTAGCGGGGGGGAGCACCGGGGAGCTGTTTTTT. The full variable domain, rest sourced from reference TRBV9 and TRBJ2-2, is DSGVTQTPKHLITATGQRVTLRCSPRSGDLSVYWYQQSLDQGLQFLIQYYNGEERAKGNILERFSAQQFPDLHSELNLSSLELGDSALYFCASSVVAGGSTGELFFGEGSRLTVL.

This clone was observed a handful of times. This chain links TRBV20-1 with TRBJ2-1; D not certain. There are 11 residues in the CDR3. V lost 6 bases to trimming and J lost 11 bases, with 14 bases between them. CDR1 is DFQATT, CDR2 SNEGSKA, per germline (reference sequence). CDR3 sequence reads: CSARRSAQQFF. CDR3 bases: TGCAGTGCCCGCCGTAGTGCCCAGCAGTTCTTC.

This clone was counted a few times. This sample also contains other DNA sequences that code for the same CDR3. CDR3 nucleotide sequence: TGTGCCAGCAAGGGACAGGGGGTAAACACCGGGGAGCTGTTTTTT. This sequence encodes CASKGQGVNTGELFF. The V and J genes are TRBV2 and TRBJ2-2; the match to TRBD1 covers 11 bases. The CDR3 runs 15 residues. Germline V gene data show CDR1 as SNHLY and CDR2 as FYNNEI. The V gene end was trimmed by 7 bases and the J gene end by 2 bases; junction bases not matched to a gene: 3.

The chain joins TRBV6-5 to TRBJ2-2; D not certain. The CDR3 is 14 amino acids. V lost 5 bases, J lost 4 bases, and 11 bases lay in between. The V gene's germline CDR1 is MNHEY and CDR2 SVGAGI. CDR3 DNA: TGTGCCAGCAGTCCACAGACGGTCACCGGGGAGCTGTTTTTT. This translates into CASSPQTVTGELFF.

Many counts were recorded for this clone. V is TRBV7-6 and J is TRBJ1-1, with 7 bases fitting TRBD1. After removal of 5 bases from V and 2 bases from J, the junction contained 8 bases not matched to a gene. The CDR3 totals 15 residues. Germline V gives CDR1 SGHVS, CDR2 FNYEAQ. The CDR3: CASSQGVLLNTEAFF. In DNA form, the CDR3 reads TGTGCCAGCAGCCAGGGGGTGCTTCTAAACACTGAAGCTTTCTTT.

This clone has just a few counts. The rearrangement joins TRBV5-1 to TRBJ1-1; weak D call: TRBD1 (6 bases). CDR3 length: 15 amino acids. Germline V lookup: CDR1 SGHRS, CDR2 YFSETQ. The germline V and J ends were trimmed by 5 bases and 5 bases, with 19 bases remaining between them. CDR3 sequence (DNA): TGCGCCAGCAGGCTGGTAGGGCCAGGGGATACTGAAGCTTTCTTT. Translation: CASRLVGPGDTEAFF.

This clone appeared a few times. The chain links TRBV9 to TRBJ2-5, with TRBD1 matching 9 bases. The germline V gene encodes CDR1 SGDLS and CDR2 YYNGEE. The length of the CDR3 is 16 residues. With V trimmed by 3 bases and J by 2 bases, 8 bases remained unmatched. The CDR3 DNA is TGTGCCAGCAGCGCTACTCTGGGACAGGGACAAGAGACCCAGTACTTC. Translated, it gives CASSATLGQGQETQYF.

The chain joins TRBV19 to TRBJ1-2, with 8 nucleotides matching TRBD1. V lost 4 bases and J lost 7; bases outside the gene matches: 14. Germline CDR1 and CDR2: LNHDA and SQIVND (reference sequence). There are 16 residues in the CDR3. CDR3 nucleotide sequence: TGTGCCAGTAGTACCCCGAGGACAGGGCCTTTCGGTGGCTACACCTTC. The encoded protein is CASSTPRTGPFGGYTF.